This entry features one TCR beta chain sequence. This clonotype was seen a handful of times. This clone's antigen is unknown. Nothing much larger sits one base from this clone, and base qualities are not available. The library was obtained by 5' RACE. Sequencing used a NextSeq 500. In the TCR library protocol, unique molecular identifiers were attached to individual cDNA molecules to correct for PCR bias and sequencing error. Both TCR alpha and beta chains were sequenced, and tight co-correlation was observed between alpha and beta sequence abundances in each sample. Per the authors' processing: Decombinator V4 was used to perform V gene, J gene and CDR3 annotation of TCR sequences. Expanded TCRs were defined as changing significantly between any two time points under a Poisson model with p below 0.0001. TCR abundances were normalised to the total number of TCRs sequenced per sample and expressed as counts per million. TRAV1-2 paired with TRAJ12, TRAJ20 or TRAJ33 defined MAIT TCRs, while TRAV10 paired with TRAJ18 defined iNKT TCRs. VDJdb, accessed on 1 November 2021, was searched for TCRs annotated for CMV, EBV and SARS-CoV-2, and TCRs annotated for more than one antigen were excluded. TCRdb redid the processing of the public reads, applying fastp at Q25 and MiXCR, and retained in-frame beta chains. When rows share a CDR3 protein, they turn into one entry using the most common DNA and genes. Here the V and J calls rest on TCRdb's processing, not on the authors' analysis. A total of 65,000 to 90,000 distinct CDR3 sequences appear in this sample, 9% to 15% of them only once. The ten largest account for approximately 6.1% of the sample.

Set within a cohort of healthcare workers in London, UK, this nested case-control study involved weekly PCR testing of nasopharyngeal swabs along with blood sampling. Healthcare workers were recruited between 23 and 31 March 2020, during the week of the UK lockdown, and were followed weekly for up to about 15 weeks. This sample is part of a study of early T cells in non-severe SARS-CoV-2 infection (dated by TCRdb to the early 2020s). Regarding the research as a whole: TCR sequencing used bulk RNA from unsorted whole blood, so alpha and beta chains could not be paired. The full study reports these points: VDJdb matching was skewed toward anti-spike CD8 responses and likely underestimated virus-specific expansions by missing private and CD4 specificities.

Including the terminal cysteine and phenylalanine, the CDR3 comprises 14 residues. Only CDR3 DNA is held: 42 bases, read in frame from base 1. Taken from the germline V gene, the CDR1 and CDR2 loops are SQVTM and ANQGSEA. V is shortened by 4 bases, J by 2 bases, and the region joining them spans 12 bases. This TCR came from an adult who was a healthcare worker with PCR-confirmed SARS-CoV-2 infection or an uninfected control (not recorded which). The chain is assembled from TRBV29-1 and TRBJ1-5; the D segment could be TRBD1, given 5 matching bases. Sequencing was carried out using whole blood. The base sequence is TGCAGCGTTGTGGGGGACGGTGGCAATCAGCCCCAGCATTTT. Protein translation: CSVVGDGGNQPQHF.